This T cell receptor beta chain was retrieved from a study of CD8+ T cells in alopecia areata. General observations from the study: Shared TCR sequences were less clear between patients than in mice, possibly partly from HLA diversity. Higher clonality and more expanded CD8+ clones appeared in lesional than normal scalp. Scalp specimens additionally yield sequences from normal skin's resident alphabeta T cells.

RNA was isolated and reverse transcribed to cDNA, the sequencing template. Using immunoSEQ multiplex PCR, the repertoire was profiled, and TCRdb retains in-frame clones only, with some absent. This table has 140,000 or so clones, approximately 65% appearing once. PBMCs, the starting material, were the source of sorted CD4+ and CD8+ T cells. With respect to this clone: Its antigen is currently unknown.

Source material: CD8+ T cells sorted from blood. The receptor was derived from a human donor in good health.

The CDR3 DNA sequence: TGTGCCAGCAGCACGGAAAGGACTCCTCCCACCTTC. This sequence encodes CASSTERTPPTF. This chain uses TRBV13 with TRBJ1-2; D remains ambiguous. The CDR3 totals 12 residues. The V gene's germline CDR1 is PRHDT and CDR2 FYEKMQ (reference sequence). The V gene lost 5 bases and the J gene lost 13 bases, with 17 bases spanning the gap.